The following is a T cell receptor (beta chain) sequence with its context. The target antigen is unknown. TCRdb recomputed calls from the reads with MiXCR, one row per CDR3 protein. The repertoire holds about 890,000 distinct CDR3 sequences, with around 29% as singletons. The record originates from a study of T cell repertoires in cytomegalovirus infection. Study findings and constraints: Ex vivo responses were dominated by HLA-C-restricted CMV-specific TCR beta clonotypes.

This TCR was sampled from a human donor in good health (CMV status not recorded). Some clones in this sample may be carry-over from other donors' samples. The specimen was cultured CD8+ T cells from PBMCs, collected from culture after CMV antigen stimulation.

CDR3 DNA sequence: TGTGCCAGCAGTGAAGTTAATGGGACACCTAACTATGGCTACACCTTC. It yields the protein CASSEVNGTPNYGYTF. The chain links TRBV2 to TRBJ1-2, with D possibly being TRBD1 (6 bases). V was clipped by 1 base and J by 0 bases, with 12 bases between them. Germline V gives CDR1 SNHLY, CDR2 FYNNEI. CDR3 size: 16 residues.